Listed here are 10 T cell receptor beta chains from one sample, sequenced in a study of blood T cell repertoires in COVID-19 (dated by TCRdb to about 2020). The library was obtained by the immunoSEQ multiplex PCR assay. The table was pulled from immuneACCESS by TCRdb, which kept in-frame rearrangements only. Such tables lose some clones; where checked, under half of the loss comes from unresolved V genes, and the rest has no known cause. Recorded for this sample are over 250,000 clones; about 88% of them occurred a single time. The top ten clonotypes cover roughly 2.6% of the sample. Material: PBMCs or T cells enriched from blood (not recorded which). These receptor sequences come from a man aged 55 to 70 who had recovered from COVID-19.

This chain uses TRBV6-5 with TRBJ2-7, with 8 positions matching TRBD2. In germline, CDR1 is MNHEY, CDR2 SVGAGI. V shed 6 bases and J 0 bases; nucleotides not matched to a gene: 7. CDR3 length: 15 amino acids. In nucleotides, the CDR3 is TGTGCCAGCAGAGGAACAGGGACTAGCTCCTACGAGCAGTACTTC. It yields the protein CASRGTGTSSYEQYF.

The chain recombines TRBV3-1 (or the pseudogene TRBV3-2) with TRBJ2-6; 7 nucleotides agree with TRBD1. The V gene end was trimmed by 3 bases and the J gene end by 1 base; junction bases not matched to a gene: 9. The CDR3 has 18 residues. Germline CDR1 reads LGHDT; CDR2 reads YNNKEL (reference sequence). The CDR3 loop is CASSQTPGTVSGANVLTF. The CDR3, as DNA: TGTGCCAGCAGCCAGACTCCCGGGACAGTATCTGGGGCCAACGTCCTGACTTTC.

This clone was seen only a few times. This rearrangement joins TRBV18 to TRBJ1-1; a weak D match, TRBD1 (6 bases). This CDR3 contains 13 residues. V was clipped by 3 bases and J by 3 bases, with 8 bases between them. Germline CDR1 reads KGHSH; CDR2 reads LQKENI. The CDR3 loop is CASSPNRDTEAFF. The CDR3 nucleotides read TGTGCCAGCTCACCCAACAGGGACACTGAAGCTTTCTTT.

This chain joins TRBV9 and TRBJ2-2; 7 bases are shared with TRBD2. J gave up 5 bases and V 4 bases, and 14 bases lay outside the gene matches. Germline CDR1 reads SGDLS; CDR2 reads YYNGEE. The CDR3 covers 17 residues. CDR3 region: CASSRGRSGILTGELFF. The CDR3 DNA reads as TGTGCCAGCAGCAGGGGTCGAAGCGGGATCCTTACCGGGGAGCTGTTTTTT.

The chain joins TRBV3-1 (or the pseudogene TRBV3-2) to TRBJ1-2, with D possibly being TRBD1 (6 bases). V shed 2 bases and J shed 6 bases, with 19 bases lying between them. Germline V gene sequence: CDR1 LGHDT, CDR2 YNNKEL (reference sequence). The CDR3 covers 16 residues. The CDR3 reads CASSQQPGHSFHGYTF. Here the CDR3 DNA reads TGTGCCAGCAGCCAACAACCGGGACATAGTTTCCATGGCTACACCTTC.

The chain joins TRBV27 to TRBJ2-7; TRBD1 agrees at 9 bases. CDR3 length: 16 residues. With 3 bases clipped from V and 3 bases from J, the junction kept 9 bases outside the gene matches. The germline CDR1 and CDR2 sequences are MNHEY and SMNVEV (reference sequence). CDR3 loop: CASSFQSPGQGYEQYF. The CDR3 nucleotides are TGTGCCAGCAGTTTCCAGTCCCCGGGACAGGGCTACGAGCAGTACTTC.

This sequence joins TRBV2 and TRBJ1-3; D perhaps matches TRBD1 (5 bases). Germline CDR1 and CDR2: SNHLY and FYNNEI. The V gene lost 6 bases and the J gene lost 2 bases, with 11 bases spanning the gap. The CDR3 is 14 amino acids. As DNA, the CDR3 is TGTGCCAGCAGCACCGGGACTACTGGAAACACCATATATTTT. This translates into CASSTGTTGNTIYF.

This chain joins TRBV23-1 and TRBJ1-1; TRBD1 is a possible D gene (6 bases). TRBV23-1 carries the ORF label, with uncertain function. Between the trimmed V and J ends, which lost 3 bases and 7 bases, there was a span of 12 bases. The CDR3 totals 13 residues. The CDR3 sequence is CASSHSTTGEAFF. CDR3 in DNA: TGCGCCAGCAGTCATTCGACGACAGGTGAAGCTTTCTTT.

The CDR3 nucleotides are TGCGCCAGCAGCCTGCAAACTCGGGACTATGGCTACACCTTC. This translates into CASSLQTRDYGYTF. The chain links TRBV4-1 to TRBJ1-2; D is ambiguous. In germline, CDR1 is MGHRA, CDR2 YSYEKL. CDR3 length: 14 residues. The germline V and J ends were trimmed by 4 bases and 3 bases, with 12 bases remaining between them.

The chain couples TRBV19 to TRBJ2-6; D perhaps matches TRBD2 (6 bases). From germline, CDR1 is LNHDA and CDR2 SQIVND (reference sequence). Trimming stripped 7 bases from V and 0 bases from J, with 28 bases between. The CDR3 is 21 residues long. This chain's CDR3 is CASTPLRGGRRGSSGANVLTF. CDR3 in DNA: TGTGCCAGTACTCCACTCCGGGGAGGTAGGCGGGGAAGCTCTGGGGCCAACGTCCTGACTTTC.